A single T cell receptor beta chain is shown here with its context. Its specific antigen is unknown. Base qualities are missing; no much larger clone stands one base away. The data are from a study of blood T cell repertoires in COVID-19 (TCRdb year 2020). Concerning the study at large: The collaborator samples originated in the United States, Italy and Spain and spanned the acute and convalescent phases of COVID-19. Samples were obtained from the ongoing ImmuneRACE study (first 160 participants) and from approximately 1,200 subjects provided by 6 global collaborators. HLA class I and class II types, where available, came from metadata supplied by the sample provider rather than from assay-based typing. The repertoires were released in a freely available public database intended as a resource for research on the immune response to SARS-CoV-2. Deeply sampled blood TCRbeta repertoires from subjects exposed to, actively infected with, or recovered from COVID-19 were included in the dataset. The sample metadata nearly always contained a de-identified subject ID, COVID-19 status, age in years and sex. The prospective study material was composed of cDNA or gDNA derived from T cells, B-cell-depleted T cells, or PBMCs.

TCRbeta CDR3 regions were amplified from genomic DNA using the immunoSEQ Assay, a bias-controlled multiplex PCR. As for the original processing: Nucleated cell counts per sample were estimated from amplification of reference gene primers within the assay. Sequence reads were collapsed and filtered to measure the absolute abundance of every unique TCRbeta CDR3 rearrangement. For each sample, productive Simpson clonality was calculated as the square root of Simpson's diversity index across productive rearrangements. Entries here come from immuneACCESS through TCRdb and include only in-frame sequences with V and J called. Some clones fail to appear in such tables; in the studies checked, an unresolved V gene covers under half of the shortfall, and the cause of the remainder is unknown. The V and J calls and clone size were taken over from that table, and D and trimming were inferred from the DNA. The sample table holds 290,000 or so clones, of which roughly 80% were seen once. The ten largest clones represent approximately 5% of the sample.

Participants in the prospective study were aged roughly 18 to 100 years, lived in about two dozen United States geographic areas, and enrolled through a virtual design. In the prospective study, participants were assigned to cohorts based on the clinical history participants reported in a screening survey and a study questionnaire. Exposed participants were defined as having been in contact with someone with a PCR-confirmed or clinician-diagnosed COVID-19 case within 2 weeks of study entry. In the prospective study, mobile phlebotomists collected whole blood, serum and a nasopharyngeal or oropharyngeal swab from each participant. Participants in the prospective study had the option to provide additional blood draws and questionnaires over a roughly two-month period. Blood samples from the prospective study were shipped frozen or at room temperature prior to DNA extraction. What the research found in general, with its limitations: How much clinical and demographic metadata was included differed by source and by participant, and the metadata was provided uncurated.

The source material was PBMCs or T cells enriched from blood (not recorded which). The receptor's source is a man between 40 and 49 years old who had been exposed to COVID-19.

This receptor has the CDR3 CASPTGGVYGYTF. The DNA is as follows: TGTGCCAGTCCCACAGGGGGCGTCTATGGCTACACCTTC. The rearranged segments are TRBV7-2 and TRBJ1-2, with 9 bases matching TRBD1. The germline V end is reduced by 9 bases and the J end by 4 bases; junction bases left unmatched: 6. Counted from cysteine to phenylalanine, this CDR3 has 13 amino acids. The sequence is cut down to CDR3 DNA, 39 bases in frame from base 1. Via the germline V gene, CDR1 is SGHTA and CDR2 FQGNSA.